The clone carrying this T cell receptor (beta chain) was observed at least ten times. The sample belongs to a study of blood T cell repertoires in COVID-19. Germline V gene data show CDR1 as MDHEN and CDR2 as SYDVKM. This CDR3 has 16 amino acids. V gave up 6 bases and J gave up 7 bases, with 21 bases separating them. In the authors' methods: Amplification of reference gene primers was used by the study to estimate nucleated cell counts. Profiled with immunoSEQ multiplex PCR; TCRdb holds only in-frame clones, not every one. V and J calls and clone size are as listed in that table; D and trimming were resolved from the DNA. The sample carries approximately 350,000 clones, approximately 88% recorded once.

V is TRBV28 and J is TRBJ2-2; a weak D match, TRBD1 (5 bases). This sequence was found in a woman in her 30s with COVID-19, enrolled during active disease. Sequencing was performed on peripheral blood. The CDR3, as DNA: TGTGCCAGCAGGGCTTGGGTAGGGGCCCCAGGCGGGGAGCTGTTTTTT. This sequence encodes CASRAWVGAPGGELFF.